Listed below are T cell receptor beta chains from one sample, sequenced in a study of shared clonotypes between healthy human individuals. Profiling relied on immunoSEQ multiplex PCR, and the TCRdb table lists in-frame clones only, not all of them. The table has about 680,000 clones, 92% seen once; the top ten hold 24%. Sequenced input: naive CD8+ T cells sorted from blood. The receptors derive from a man aged 25 to 45 in good health. Both conserved end residues are part of each CDR3. The D gene is left open where the match is weak. A row's size may be missing; if present it is once, few, many or a size class.

clone_size	v_call	j_call	d_call	cdr3_aa	cdr3_nt
NA	TRBV7-9	TRBJ2-5	TRBD2	CASSLTTSGRGETQYF	TGTGCCAGCAGCTTGACGACTAGCGGTAGGGGGGAGACCCAGTACTTC
once	TRBV19	TRBJ2-2	TRBD1	CASSPDRGVSGELFF	TGTGCCAGTAGTCCGGACAGGGGTGTTTCCGGGGAGCTGTTTTTT
NA	TRBV5-6	TRBJ2-1	NA	CASSDYNEQFF	TGTGCCAGCAGCGACTACAATGAGCAGTTCTTC
NA	TRBV7-2	TRBJ2-7	TRBD2	CASSFGGTSAYEQYF	TGTGCCAGCAGCTTTGGCGGGACTAGCGCCTACGAGCAGTACTTC
NA	TRBV27	TRBJ2-1	TRBD2	CASSLIGTTMHNEQFF	TGTGCCAGCAGTTTAATTGGGACTACTATGCACAATGAGCAGTTCTTC
NA	TRBV19	TRBJ2-7	NA	CASSIRPVGEQYF	TGTGCCAGTAGTATCCGGCCTGTGGGGGAGCAGTACTTC
once	TRBV15	TRBJ2-2	NA	CATSRDRATNTGELFF	TGTGCCACCAGCAGAGATAGAGCAACGAACACCGGGGAGCTGTTTTTT
NA	TRBV11-3	TRBJ2-5	NA	CASSPRVGDNQETQYF	TGTGCCAGCAGCCCCAGGGTTGGGGACAATCAAGAGACCCAGTACTTC
NA	TRBV19	TRBJ2-1	NA	CASSRTDYNEQFF	TGTGCCAGTTCCCGGACGGACTACAATGAGCAGTTCTTC
NA	TRBV5-1	TRBJ2-1	NA	CASSLFGFYEQFF	TGCGCCAGCAGCTTGTTTGGGTTCTATGAGCAGTTCTTC
NA	TRBV4-1	TRBJ2-5	NA	CASSQDRQTQETQYF	TGCGCCAGCAGCCAAGATAGGCAGACCCAAGAGACCCAGTACTTC
once	TRBV2	TRBJ2-5	NA	CASSPRAATETQYF	TGTGCCAGCAGCCCCCGCGCAGCCACCGAGACCCAGTACTTC
NA	TRBV19	TRBJ2-1	NA	CASSIARNNEQFF	TGTGCCAGTAGTATAGCCAGAAACAATGAGCAGTTCTTC
NA	TRBV10-2	TRBJ2-5	NA	CASSELSQETQYF	TGCGCCAGCAGTGAGTTATCCCAAGAGACCCAGTACTTC
NA	TRBV2	TRBJ2-1	NA	CASEERNYNEQFF	TGTGCCAGCGAGGAGCGGAACTACAATGAGCAGTTCTTC
NA	TRBV4-3	TRBJ2-3	NA	CASSHEPESGDTQYF	TGCGCCAGCAGCCATGAACCCGAAAGCGGAGATACGCAGTATTTT
NA	TRBV7-9	TRBJ1-5	TRBD1	CASSNGQGGQPQHF	TGTGCCAGCAGCAACGGACAGGGAGGTCAGCCCCAGCATTTT
NA	TRBV5-5	TRBJ2-7	TRBD2	CASSPSGRGAEQYF	TGTGCCAGCAGCCCTAGCGGGAGGGGTGCCGAGCAGTACTTC
NA	TRBV9	TRBJ1-2	NA	CASSGSFGTYKFYGYTF	TGTGCCAGCAGCGGGTCCTTTGGCACGTATAAATTCTATGGCTACACCTTC
NA	TRBV6-1	TRBJ2-7	NA	CASSEVIRSLEQYF	TGTGCCAGCAGTGAAGTCATTAGGAGCCTGGAGCAGTACTTC
NA	TRBV2	TRBJ1-2	NA	CASSDPGADYGYTF	TGTGCCAGCAGTGACCCCGGGGCGGACTATGGCTACACCTTC
NA	TRBV19	TRBJ2-7	NA	CASSPAATELLPYEQYF	TGTGCCAGTAGTCCAGCGGCGACAGAGCTCTTACCCTACGAGCAGTACTTC
NA	TRBV6-5	TRBJ1-2	NA	CASSWEGSYGYTF	TGTGCCAGCAGTTGGGAGGGGAGCTATGGCTACACCTTC
NA	TRBV29-1	TRBJ2-7	NA	CSGRVGYEQYF	TGCAGCGGTAGAGTTGGCTACGAGCAGTACTTC
NA	TRBV7-8	TRBJ2-3	NA	CASSSASFGATDTQYF	TGTGCCAGCAGCTCCGCTAGTTTTGGGGCTACAGATACGCAGTATTTT
NA	TRBV11-2	TRBJ2-1	TRBD2	CARGASGRVQRCNEQFF	TGTGCCAGGGGAGCTAGCGGGAGGGTACAAAGGTGCAATGAGCAGTTCTTC
NA	TRBV19	TRBJ2-5	NA	CASSLQATQETQYF	TGTGCCAGTAGCCTACAGGCAACACAAGAGACCCAGTACTTC
NA	TRBV14	TRBJ2-1	TRBD2	CASSQTSGSPNEQFF	TGTGCCAGCAGCCAGACGAGCGGGAGCCCGAATGAGCAGTTCTTC
NA	TRBV7-9	TRBJ2-5	NA	CASSLAGGTQKTQYF	TGTGCCAGCAGCTTAGCGGGAGGCACCCAGAAGACCCAGTACTTC
NA	TRBV20-1	TRBJ2-7	TRBD1	CSAGQGYEQYF	TGCAGTGCTGGACAGGGCTACGAGCAGTACTTC
NA	TRBV19	TRBJ2-3	NA	CASSSGTQYF	TGTGCCAGTAGTAGCGGTACGCAGTATTTT
once	TRBV11-2	TRBJ2-7	NA	CASSSWDASEQYF	TGTGCCAGCAGCTCCTGGGATGCTAGCGAGCAGTACTTC
NA	TRBV2	TRBJ1-2	NA	CASRSPSGARTNYGYTF	TGTGCCAGCAGATCCCCCAGCGGGGCTAGGACCAACTATGGCTACACCTTC
NA	TRBV28	TRBJ2-4	NA	CASSLRQGEAKNIQYF	TGTGCCAGCAGTTTAAGGCAGGGAGAGGCCAAAAACATTCAGTACTTC
NA	TRBV9	TRBJ1-1	NA	CASSVYGPGTEAFF	TGTGCCAGCAGCGTATATGGGCCGGGCACTGAAGCTTTCTTT
NA	TRBV13	TRBJ2-1	NA	CASSLGPSGVNNEQFF	TGTGCCAGCAGCTTAGGCCCTAGTGGAGTAAACAATGAGCAGTTCTTC
NA	TRBV28	TRBJ2-7	TRBD1	CASSYRDRIYEQYF	TGTGCCAGCAGTTACCGGGACAGGATCTACGAGCAGTACTTC
NA	TRBV13	TRBJ2-2	TRBD2	CASSLGGRMDGELFF	TGTGCCAGCAGCCTGGGAGGGAGGATGGACGGGGAGCTGTTTTTT
NA	TRBV27	TRBJ2-7	TRBD2	CASSLTLTSGHYEQYF	TGTGCCAGCAGTTTAACATTGACTAGCGGTCACTACGAGCAGTACTTC
few	TRBV23-1	TRBJ1-2	NA	CASSHIRPYGYTF	TGCGCCAGCAGTCATATAAGGCCCTATGGCTACACCTTC
NA	TRBV6-1	TRBJ2-2	NA	CASSDPDTGELFF	TGTGCCAGCAGTGACCCAGACACCGGGGAGCTGTTTTTT
NA	TRBV5-5	TRBJ2-1	NA	CASSLGLGGWDEQFF	TGTGCCAGCAGCTTGGGACTAGGAGGTTGGGATGAGCAGTTCTTC
few	TRBV27	TRBJ2-7	NA	CASSSSESRYEQYF	NA
NA	TRBV19	TRBJ2-1	TRBD2	CASSILASGYNEQFF	TGTGCCAGTAGTATTTTGGCTAGCGGCTACAATGAGCAGTTCTTC
NA	TRBV5-5	TRBJ2-2	NA	CASSSRGGGNTGELFF	TGTGCCAGCAGCTCCAGGGGCGGGGGCAACACCGGGGAGCTGTTTTTT
NA	TRBV7-9	TRBJ2-1	NA	CASIPSWGDGGQFF	TGTGCCAGCATCCCCTCATGGGGGGATGGGGGGCAGTTCTTC
NA	TRBV9	TRBJ2-7	TRBD1	CASSPRDRGYEQYF	TGTGCCAGCAGCCCCCGGGACAGGGGATACGAGCAGTACTTC
NA	TRBV28	TRBJ2-1	TRBD2	CASSSRLAGSSYNEQFF	TGTGCCAGCAGTTCCCGACTAGCGGGCAGCTCCTACAATGAGCAGTTCTTC
NA	TRBV27	TRBJ2-7	NA	CASSNRVEQYF	TGTGCCAGCAGTAACAGGGTCGAGCAGTACTTC
NA	TRBV5-1	TRBJ2-7	TRBD1	CASSLRGQSSYEQYF	TGCGCCAGCAGCTTGAGGGGACAGTCCTCCTACGAGCAGTACTTC
NA	TRBV27	TRBJ2-5	NA	CASSLLDRGETQYF	TGTGCCAGCAGTTTACTGGACCGAGGGGAGACCCAGTACTTC
few	TRBV11-3	TRBJ2-1	NA	CASSFSNEQFF	TGTGCCAGCAGCTTCTCGAATGAGCAGTTCTTC
NA	TRBV7-8	TRBJ2-1	NA	CASSLSRGGSYNEQFF	TGTGCCAGCAGCTTGAGCAGGGGGGGGTCCTACAATGAGCAGTTCTTC
NA	TRBV6-1	TRBJ2-1	NA	CASSEKTEPGVFYNEQFF	TGTGCCAGCAGTGAAAAAACGGAACCGGGAGTCTTTTACAATGAGCAGTTCTTC